Listed here is a single TCR beta chain. The data were taken from a study of blood T cells in healthy people across ages. This CDR3 comprises 11 residues. Germline V lookup: CDR1 DFQATT, CDR2 SNEGSKA (reference sequence). A second about 6 to 11 cycle PCR used barcoded and J-beta primers. TCRdb ran MiXCR on the 5' RACE reads and lists one entry per CDR3 protein. The sample has over 500,000 distinct CDR3 sequences; about a quarter are singletons. These records were also assigned to another study, of T cells of mothers and their children.

This clonotype was sampled from a boy aged 2 to 10 in good health. The sample comprised blood. V is TRBV20-1 and J is TRBJ2-5; D is ambiguous. Written as DNA, the CDR3 is TGCAGCCCCAGAGTCCAAGAGACCCAGTACTTC. As protein: CSPRVQETQYF.